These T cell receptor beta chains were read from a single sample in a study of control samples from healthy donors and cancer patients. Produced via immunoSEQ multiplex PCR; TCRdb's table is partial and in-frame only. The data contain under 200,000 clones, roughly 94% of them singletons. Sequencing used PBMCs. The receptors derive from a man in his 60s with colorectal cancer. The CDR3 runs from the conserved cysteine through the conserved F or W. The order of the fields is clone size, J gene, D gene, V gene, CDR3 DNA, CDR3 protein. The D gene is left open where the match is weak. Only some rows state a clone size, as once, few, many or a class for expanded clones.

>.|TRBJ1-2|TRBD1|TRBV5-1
TGCGCCAGCAGCCCCTGGACAGGGGGCGCCTCCCTCTATGGCTACACCTTC
CASSPWTGGASLYGYTF
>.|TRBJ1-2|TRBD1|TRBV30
TGTGCCTGGACTAGACAGGGGGTAGAAGGCTACACCTTC
CAWTRQGVEGYTF
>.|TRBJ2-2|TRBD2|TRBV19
TGTGCCAGCAAGATAGCGGGGGCGAACACCGGGGAGCTGTTTTTT
CASKIAGANTGELFF
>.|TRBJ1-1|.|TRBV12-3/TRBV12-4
TGTGCCAGCAGTCCTCCCGGGGGTGAAGCTTTCTTT
CASSPPGGEAFF
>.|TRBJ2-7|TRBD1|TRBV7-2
TGTGCCAGCAGCTTGACAGGGCTACCAGGAAACGAGCAGTACTTC
CASSLTGLPGNEQYF
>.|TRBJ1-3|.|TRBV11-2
TGTGCCAGCAGCTCCCTCCTACTTGTCTCTGGAAACACCATATATTTT
CASSSLLLVSGNTIYF
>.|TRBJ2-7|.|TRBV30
TGTGCCTGGGGGGATTGGGGGCCCTACGAGCAGTACTTC
CAWGDWGPYEQYF
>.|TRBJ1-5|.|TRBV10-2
TGCGCCAGCAGTGAGGGACGGTCGGATCAGCCCCAGCATTTT
CASSEGRSDQPQHF
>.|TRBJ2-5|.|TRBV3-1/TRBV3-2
TGTGCCAGCAGCCAAGTTCCGGGCCGAGAGACCCAGTACTTC
CASSQVPGRETQYF
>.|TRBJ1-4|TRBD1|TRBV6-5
TGTGCCACTCAGGGGGCTCAGGAAAAACTGTTTTTT
CATQGAQEKLFF
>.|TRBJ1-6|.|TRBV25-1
TGTGCCAGCAGTGAATCAAGTTTGGGGTATAATTCACCCCTCCACTTT
CASSESSLGYNSPLHF
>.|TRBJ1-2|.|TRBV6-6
TGTGCCAGCATTAACAGTCTCACTTCAGGCAGGAGCGGCTACACCTTC
CASINSLTSGRSGYTF
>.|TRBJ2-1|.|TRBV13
TGTGCCAGCAGCTTAGACCAATACAATGAGCAGTTCTTC
CASSLDQYNEQFF
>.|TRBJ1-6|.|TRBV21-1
TGTGCCAGCACTATAACAGGTTGTAATTCACCCCTCCACTTT
CASTITGCNSPLHF
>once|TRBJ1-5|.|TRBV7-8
TGTGCCAGCAGCTCGGGACTGCCAAATCAGCCCCAGCATTTT
CASSSGLPNQPQHF
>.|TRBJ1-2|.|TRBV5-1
TGCGCCAGCAGCTTGGGCTTACAGGGAGGAGGCTATGGCTACACCTTC
CASSLGLQGGGYGYTF
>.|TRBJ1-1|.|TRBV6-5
TGTGCCAGCAGACGCCTGACAGTTATGAACACTGAAGCTTTCTTT
CASRRLTVMNTEAFF
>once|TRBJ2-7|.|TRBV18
TGTGCCAGCTCAGCTGACGCCACCTACGAGCAGTACTTC
CASSADATYEQYF
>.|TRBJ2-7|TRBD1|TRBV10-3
TGTGCCATCAGCGGGACAGGGGTGCCCTCCTACGAGCAGTACTTC
CAISGTGVPSYEQYF
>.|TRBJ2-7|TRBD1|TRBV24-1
TGTGCCACCAGCCCGGGACAGGAGCACGAGCAGTACTTC
CATSPGQEHEQYF
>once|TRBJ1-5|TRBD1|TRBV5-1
TGCGCCAGCAGCTTGGACGGGACAGGGAATCAGCCCCAGCATTTT
CASSLDGTGNQPQHF
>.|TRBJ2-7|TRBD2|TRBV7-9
TGTGCCAGCAGCGGGACTAGCGTAAAGCAGTACTTC
CASSGTSVKQYF
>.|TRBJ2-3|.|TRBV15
TGTGCCACCAGCAGAGGTGGGGGGGATACGCAGTATTTT
CATSRGGGDTQYF
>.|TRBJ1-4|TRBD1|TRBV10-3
TGTGCCATCAGAGGGACAGGCCTTAATGAAAAACTGTTTTTT
CAIRGTGLNEKLFF
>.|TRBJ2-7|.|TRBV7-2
TGTGCCAGCAGCTCCTTTCAAGGGGCCTACGAGCAGTACTTC
CASSSFQGAYEQYF
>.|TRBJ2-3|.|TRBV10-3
TGTGCCATCAGTGACACAGATACGCAGTATTTT
CAISDTDTQYF
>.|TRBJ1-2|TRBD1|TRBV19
TGTGCCAGTAACCGGGGAGGACAGGGGGCAGAAGGCTACACCTTC
CASNRGGQGAEGYTF
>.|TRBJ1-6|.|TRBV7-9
TGTGCCAGCCAACCGCGGGAAGGGTCACCCCTCCACTTT
CASQPREGSPLHF
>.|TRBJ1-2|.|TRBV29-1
TGCAGCGTTGAGGCTCAAATGGGTGGCTACACCTTC
CSVEAQMGGYTF